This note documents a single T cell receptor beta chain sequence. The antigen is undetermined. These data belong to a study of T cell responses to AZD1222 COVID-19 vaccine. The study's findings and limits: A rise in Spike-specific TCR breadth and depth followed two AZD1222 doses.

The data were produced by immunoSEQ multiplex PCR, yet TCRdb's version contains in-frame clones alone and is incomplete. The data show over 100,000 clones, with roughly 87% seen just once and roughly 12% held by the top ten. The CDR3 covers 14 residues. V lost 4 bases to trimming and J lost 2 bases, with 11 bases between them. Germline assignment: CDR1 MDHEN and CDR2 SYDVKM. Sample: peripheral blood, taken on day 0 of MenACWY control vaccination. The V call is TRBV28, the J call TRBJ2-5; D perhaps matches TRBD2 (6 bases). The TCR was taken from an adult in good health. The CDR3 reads CASSSLAKQETQYF. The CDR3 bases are TGTGCCAGCAGTTCTCTAGCGAAACAAGAGACCCAGTACTTC. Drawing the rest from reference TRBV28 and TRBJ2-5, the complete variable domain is DVKVTQSSRYLVKRTGEKVFLECVQDMDHENMFWYRQDPGLGLRLIYFSYDVKMKEKGDIPEGYSVSREKKERFSLILESASTNQTSMYLCASSSLAKQETQYFGPGTRLLVL.